This T cell receptor (beta chain) was captured by sequencing in a study of T cell clonotyping in hematopoietic cell transplantation. CDR1 is MDHEN and CDR2 is SYDVKM in the germline V gene. Trimming cost V 6 bases and J 7 bases, with 15 bases left between them. This CDR3 spans 13 amino acids. Time point specified: recipient sample about 28 days before transplant, after cytoreduction. Sequencing was performed with immunoSEQ multiplex PCR; in TCRdb, only in-frame clones are kept and a portion is missing. Of tens of thousands of clones listed, roughly 91% are singletons. The clonotype was recovered from a middle-aged man with acute myeloid leukemia. Some clones in this sample may be carry-over from other donors' samples. The V and J genes are TRBV28 and TRBJ1-1; D gene unclear. This specimen was peripheral blood mononuclear cells, taken before stem cell transplant. This CDR3 is CASSPGPWREAFF. The CDR3 bases are TGTGCCAGCAGCCCCGGGCCCTGGCGTGAAGCTTTCTTT.